The 20 T cell receptor beta chains reported below all come from one sample, sequenced in a study of T cell changes during pregnancy in multiple sclerosis. Sequencing used immunoSEQ multiplex PCR; TCRdb keeps in-frame clones, though not all of them. The sample contains about 58,000 clones, 91% of which appear only once. This specimen consisted of CD4+ T cells from peripheral blood mononuclear cells, obtained after pregnancy. The receptors were sampled from a female donor in good health, enrolled as a control in a pregnancy study.

The chain couples TRBV5-4 to TRBJ2-6, with D possibly TRBD1 on 5 matching bases. Germline V gene sequence: CDR1 SGHNT, CDR2 YYREEE (reference sequence). This CDR3 contains 15 residues. The germline V and J ends were trimmed by 4 bases and 0 bases, with 8 bases remaining between them. CDR3 sequence (DNA): TGTGCCAGCAGCCTGGACAACTCTGGGGCCAACGTCCTGACTTTC. Translating it yields CASSLDNSGANVLTF. Based on the CDR3 plus reference TRBV5-4 and TRBJ2-6, the full variable domain is ETGVTQSPTHLIKTRGQQVTLRCSSQSGHNTVSWYQQALGQGPQFIFQYYREEENGRGNFPPRFSGLQFPNYSSELNVNALELDDSALYLCASSLDNSGANVLTFGAGSRLTVL.

This clone was recorded once. The junction departs from germline at one end; a sequencing error may be responsible. The CDR3 DNA is TGTGCCAGCAGCTTGTCACGGGGGGGCCCGCACCAAGGGACCCAGTACTTC. Translation gives CASSLSRGGPHQGTQYF. J is TRBJ2-5 and V is TRBV5-8, with 8 bases identical to TRBD2. The CDR3 is 17 residues long. Germline assignment: CDR1 SGHTS and CDR2 YDEGEE.

This chain uses TRBV7-3 with TRBJ2-1, with TRBD2 as a possible D gene (5 bases). The CDR3 contains 17 residues. In germline, CDR1 is SGHTA, CDR2 FQGTGA. The V end was cut by 1 base, the J end by 2 bases, with 15 bases between. CDR3 region: CASSLIPGSPPYNEQFF. CDR3 bases: TGTGCCAGCAGCTTAATTCCGGGAAGCCCCCCCTACAATGAGCAGTTCTTC.

The CDR3 DNA follows: TGCGCCAGCAGCCCGGGACTAGCACAGTTTGAGCAGTACTTC. Protein sequence: CASSPGLAQFEQYF. The chain couples TRBV5-1 to TRBJ2-7; 9 nucleotides align to TRBD2. V was pared by 4 bases and J by 7 bases, with 9 bases of the junction left unmatched. The CDR3 is made up of 14 amino acids. Germline V gene lookup returns CDR1 SGHRS and CDR2 YFSETQ.

The CDR3 coding sequence is TGTGCCACAAGGGAGGACATGAACACTGAAGCTTTCTTT. The encoded protein is CATREDMNTEAFF. This chain links TRBV7-2 with TRBJ1-1; weak D call: TRBD1 (5 bases). Trimming removed 10 bases at V and 0 bases at J, with 12 bases between. Germline V gene data show CDR1 as SGHTA and CDR2 as FQGNSA. This CDR3 comprises 13 residues.

This chain links TRBV6-5 with TRBJ1-5, with D perhaps matching TRBD1 (5 bases). The V gene lost 11 bases and the J gene lost 0 bases, with 14 bases spanning the gap. In germline, CDR1 is MNHEY, CDR2 SVGAGI. CDR3 length: 14 residues. The CDR3 DNA sequence: TGTGCCTGCGGGGGGAGAAATAGCAATCAGCCCCAGCATTTT. This encodes CACGGRNSNQPQHF.

The chain combines TRBV5-6 with TRBJ1-2; D is unclear. Germline V lookup: CDR1 SGHDT, CDR2 YYEEEE. This CDR3 spans 12 amino acids. V was shortened by 2 bases and J by 4 bases, with 6 bases between the two germline ends. The CDR3, as DNA: TGTGCCAGCAGCTTCGCGGGCTATGGCTACACCTTC. Its protein is CASSFAGYGYTF.

This clone showed up just once. The chain has TRBV5-4 and TRBJ2-4; a possible D gene is TRBD2 (6 bases). Trimming stripped 3 bases from V and 7 bases from J, with 14 bases between. The CDR3 contains 14 residues. Germline V lookup: CDR1 SGHNT, CDR2 YYREEE (reference sequence). The CDR3 bases are TGTGCCAGCAGCTGGAGGGACCGGGGGAACATTCAGTACTTC. It yields the protein CASSWRDRGNIQYF. The entire variable domain, with the rest obtained from reference TRBV5-4 and TRBJ2-4, is as follows: ETGVTQSPTHLIKTRGQQVTLRCSSQSGHNTVSWYQQALGQGPQFIFQYYREEENGRGNFPPRFSGLQFPNYSSELNVNALELDDSALYLCASSWRDRGNIQYFGAGTRLSVL.

The chain couples TRBV4-2 to TRBJ1-3; D may be TRBD1 (6 bases). CDR1 and CDR2 (germline): LGHNA, YNFKEQ. The V gene lost 0 bases and the J gene lost 8 bases, with 17 bases spanning the gap. The CDR3 loop spans 16 amino acids. CDR3 in DNA: TGTGCCAGCAGCCAAGATATCCAGGGGCTCGGGTACACCATATATTTT. Translated, it gives CASSQDIQGLGYTIYF.

The table lists this clone with a few counts. The gene calls are TRBV7-2 and TRBJ1-1; D is unclear. The CDR3 covers 13 residues. Germline values: CDR1 SGHTA, CDR2 FQGNSA. Trimming pared 5 bases from V and 2 bases from J, leaving 9 bases between. The CDR3 sequence is CASSPGSNTEAFF. The CDR3, as DNA: TGTGCCAGCAGCCCGGGATCAAACACTGAAGCTTTCTTT.

J is TRBJ2-3 and V is TRBV6-5, with 10 nucleotides matching TRBD2. The CDR3 is 14 amino acids. Germline V gives CDR1 MNHEY, CDR2 SVGAGI. J lost 4 bases, V lost 2 bases, and 0 bases had no gene match. CDR3 sequence: CASSYGTSADTQYF. CDR3 coding DNA: TGTGCCAGCAGTTACGGGACTAGCGCAGATACGCAGTATTTT.

This chain connects TRBV19 to TRBJ2-3, with 8 bases aligning to TRBD2. Per germline, CDR1 LNHDA and CDR2 SQIVND (reference sequence). There are 15 residues in the CDR3. After removal of 7 bases from V and 4 bases from J, the junction contained 10 bases not matched to a gene. The CDR3 spells CASTQIAGRSDTQYF. CDR3 in DNA: TGTGCCAGTACCCAAATAGCGGGGCGATCAGATACGCAGTATTTT.

The chain recombines TRBV19 with TRBJ1-2, with D perhaps TRBD1 (5 bases). The CDR3 has 12 residues. Germline lookup yields CDR1 LNHDA and CDR2 SQIVND (reference sequence). Trimming shortened V by 6 bases and J by 4 bases, and 9 bases separated the two germline ends. CDR3 protein: CASSQGLYGYTF. The CDR3 coding sequence is TGTGCCAGTAGCCAGGGCCTCTATGGCTACACCTTC. The entire variable domain, with the rest obtained from reference TRBV19 and TRBJ1-2, is as follows: DGGITQSPKYLFRKEGQNVTLSCEQNLNHDAMYWYRQDPGQGLRLIYYSQIVNDFQKGDIAEGYSVSREKKESFPLTVTSAQKNPTAFYLCASSQGLYGYTFGSGTRLTVV.

The genes are TRBV19 and TRBJ1-5; no reliable D call. This CDR3 region has 14 residues. The germline gives CDR1 LNHDA, CDR2 SQIVND (reference sequence). V gave up 2 bases and J gave up 1 base, with 6 bases separating them. CDR3 amino acids: CASSIRRSNQPQHF. Written as DNA, the CDR3 is TGTGCCAGTAGTATACGGAGGAGCAATCAGCCCCAGCATTTT. The complete variable domain, with remaining parts taken from reference TRBV19 and TRBJ1-5, reads DGGITQSPKYLFRKEGQNVTLSCEQNLNHDAMYWYRQDPGQGLRLIYYSQIVNDFQKGDIAEGYSVSREKKESFPLTVTSAQKNPTAFYLCASSIRRSNQPQHFGDGTRLSIL.

V usage is TRBV7-2 and J usage is TRBJ2-5; 7 nucleotides align to TRBD2. J lost 1 base, V lost 1 base, and 6 bases had no gene match. This CDR3 is 16 amino acids long. Germline CDR1 is SGHTA and CDR2 is FQGNSA. The CDR3 DNA follows: TGTGCCAGCAGCTTAGAGCGGGGAGTTCTCCAAGAGACCCAGTACTTC. Translating gives CASSLERGVLQETQYF.

The chain has TRBV13 and TRBJ2-3; 7 bases match TRBD1. Germline-derived CDR1 and CDR2 are PRHDT and FYEKMQ (reference sequence). V lost 10 bases and J lost 3; bases outside the gene matches: 10. CDR3 length: 14 amino acids. CDR3 coding DNA: TGTGCCACGCAGACAGGGCTTGGGACAGATACGCAGTATTTT. It translates to CATQTGLGTDTQYF.

The chain combines TRBV6-6 with TRBJ1-1, with TRBD1 matching 11 bases. V lost 6 bases, J lost 5 bases, and 5 bases stayed unmatched. The CDR3 loop spans 14 amino acids. Per the germline V gene, CDR1 is MNHNY and CDR2 is SVGAGI (reference sequence). Written as DNA, the CDR3 is TGTGCCAGCAGACCCGGGACAGGGGGTACTGAAGCTTTCTTT. Amino acid sequence: CASRPGTGGTEAFF.

This clone was observed a single time. The chain couples TRBV25-1 to TRBJ2-2, with 8 bases matching TRBD2. This CDR3 is 15 amino acids long. Per germline, CDR1 MGHDK and CDR2 SYGVNS. V lost 7 bases to trimming and J lost 5 bases; unmatched junction nucleotides: 9. CDR3 nucleotides: TGTGCCAGCACCGAGGGCGGGGGGCGAACCGGGGAGCTGTTTTTT. Translating it yields CASTEGGGRTGELFF. Drawing the rest from reference TRBV25-1 and TRBJ2-2, the complete variable domain is EADIYQTPRYLVIGTGKKITLECSQTMGHDKMYWYQQDPGMELHLIHYSYGVNSTEKGDLSSESTVSRIRTEHFPLTLESARPSHTSQYLCASTEGGGRTGELFFGEGSRLTVL.

The chain uses TRBV2 and TRBJ2-7; 8 bases align to TRBD1. This CDR3 is 15 amino acids long. Unmatched junction bases numbered 13, after V lost 8 bases and J lost 4 bases. CDR1 and CDR2 from the germline V gene are SNHLY and FYNNEI. CDR3 sequence reads: CASGRDRGPGYEQYF. DNA for the CDR3: TGTGCCAGCGGACGAGACAGGGGTCCTGGTTACGAGCAGTACTTC.

V gene TRBV5-6 combines with J gene TRBJ2-2, with no clear D. Germline lookup yields CDR1 SGHDT and CDR2 YYEEEE. The ends were cut back, 0 bases at V and 8 bases at J, with 11 bases in the middle. The CDR3 runs to 14 residues. CDR3 region: CASSLGPQTGELFF. The CDR3 DNA is TGTGCCAGCAGCTTGGGCCCTCAGACTGGGGAGCTGTTTTTT.